The 24 T cell receptor beta chains listed next were all sequenced from one sample in a study of blood T cells in healthy people across ages. For the second PCR, which ran for about 6 to 11 cycles, a sample-barcoded 5' primer and a J-beta primer mix were used. TCRdb analysed the 5' RACE reads with MiXCR anew, one entry per CDR3 protein. The sample includes about 730,000 distinct CDR3 sequences, more than 40% seen only once; the top ten take roughly 20%. The sample taken for sequencing was blood. The receptors shown here come from a woman aged 60-75 years in good health.

This clonotype was seen only a few times. V usage is TRBV7-9 and J usage is TRBJ1-2; D is uncertain. CDR3 length equals 14 residues. V shed 4 bases and J shed 3 bases, with 12 bases lying between them. CDR1 is SEHNR and CDR2 is FQNEAQ in the germline V gene (reference sequence). CDR3 in amino acids: CASSSHAAYYGYTF. DNA for the CDR3: TGTGCCAGCAGCTCACATGCAGCTTACTATGGCTACACCTTC. Full variable domain (outside the CDR3, taken from reference TRBV7-9 and TRBJ1-2): DTGVSQNPRHKITKRGQNVTFRCDPISEHNRLYWYRQTLGQGPEFLTYFQNEAQLEKSRLLSDRFSAERPKGSFSTLEIQRTEQGDSAMYLCASSSHAAYYGYTFGSGTRLTVV.

This clonotype occurred once. This rearrangement joins TRBV7-9 to TRBJ2-1; D is perhaps TRBD1 or TRBD2 (5 bases each). The CDR3 length is 16 residues. Germline V gene lookup returns CDR1 SEHNR and CDR2 FQNEAQ (reference sequence). Trimming took 5 bases from V and 6 from J, leaving 20 bases between them. CDR3 loop: CASSLLGETGGNEQFF. The DNA of the CDR3 is TGTGCCAGCAGCCTCCTGGGGGAGACTGGCGGCAATGAGCAGTTCTTC.

The gene calls are TRBV20-1 and TRBJ2-4, with D possibly called TRBD1 or TRBD2 (5 bases each). This CDR3 has 17 amino acids. Trimming cost V 5 bases and J 0 bases, with 20 bases left between them. Germline V CDR1 and CDR2: DFQATT, SNEGSKA (reference sequence). In nucleotides, the CDR3 is TGCAGTGCTGGGGTTAGCTGGGACCAATTAGCCAAAAACATTCAGTACTTC. It specifies CSAGVSWDQLAKNIQYF.

The CDR3 DNA sequence: TGTGCCAGCAGCCAAGAGGGTAGCGGGAACACCGGGGAGCTGTTTTTT. Residues: CASSQEGSGNTGELFF. The chain joins TRBV6-2 or TRBV6-3 to TRBJ2-2; a possible D gene is TRBD2 (6 bases). Trimming shortened V by 6 bases and J by 1 base, and 15 bases separated the two germline ends. This CDR3 has 16 amino acids. Per germline, CDR1 MNHEY and CDR2 SVGEGT.

This clonotype came up a few times. This sequence may be a read error, since a much larger clone differs from it by one base. This rearrangement joins TRBV29-1 to TRBJ2-5; possibly TRBD2 for D (6 bases). Trimming took off 6 bases at V and 11 bases at J, with 28 bases between the two ends. Germline CDR1 and CDR2: SQVTM and ANQGSEA. The CDR3 consists of 15 residues. For the CDR3, the DNA is TGCAGCGTGGACAAGGGACTCACGAGTGGGGATGAGCAGTACTTC. Translating gives CSVDKGLTSGDEQYF.

This clonotype was counted between two and nine times. This chain joins TRBV20-1 and TRBJ1-2; D is unresolved. V gave up 7 bases and J gave up 3 bases, with 12 bases separating them. CDR3 length: 12 residues. Germline loops: CDR1 DFQATT, CDR2 SNEGSKA (reference sequence). The chain's CDR3 is CSVRWGDYGYTF. In DNA form, the CDR3 reads TGCAGTGTCCGATGGGGAGACTATGGCTACACCTTC.

The chain employs TRBV3-1 and TRBJ2-7; D unclear. Trimming removed 1 base at V and 5 bases at J, with 6 bases between. This CDR3 has 12 amino acids. Germline-derived CDR1 and CDR2 are LGHDT and YNNKEL (reference sequence). The CDR3 sequence: CASSQGIHEQYF. Here the CDR3 DNA reads TGTGCCAGCAGCCAAGGGATCCACGAGCAGTACTTC.

The chain links TRBV7-2 to TRBJ2-2; the match to TRBD2 covers 12 bases. V lost 5 bases and J lost 5; bases outside the gene matches: 6. CDR1 and CDR2 (germline): SGHTA, FQGNSA. This CDR3 has 16 amino acids. The CDR3 DNA sequence: TGTGCCAGCAGCCCAGGGACTAGCGGGCGTACCGGGGAGCTGTTTTTT. It is translated as CASSPGTSGRTGELFF.

V gene TRBV7-7 combines with J gene TRBJ1-2; D call uncertain. There are 15 residues in the CDR3. Germline V CDR1 and CDR2: SSHAT, FNYEAQ (reference sequence). With 1 base removed from V and 0 bases from J, the gap between germline ends came to 9 bases. CDR3: CASSLGTPANYGYTF. The CDR3 nucleotides read TGTGCCAGCAGCTTAGGGACCCCTGCTAACTATGGCTACACCTTC.

In DNA form, the CDR3 reads TGCGCCAGCAGGGCAGGGGGCACCTATAATTCACCCCTCCACTTT. It translates to CASRAGGTYNSPLHF. The chain uses TRBV5-1 and TRBJ1-6; 8 bases line up with TRBD1. Germline lookup yields CDR1 SGHRS and CDR2 YFSETQ. Trimming removed 5 bases from V and 2 bases from J; junction bases left unmatched: 3. CDR3 length: 15 residues.

This chain connects TRBV7-2 to TRBJ1-2; tentative D call: TRBD1 (5 bases). Trimming took 7 bases from V and 6 from J, leaving 18 bases between them. This CDR3 has 14 amino acids. Per the germline V gene, CDR1 is SGHTA and CDR2 is FQGNSA. The CDR3 DNA sequence: TGTGCCAGCACCAGAAGGGGTTTGGGAGATGGCTACACCTTC. This codes for CASTRRGLGDGYTF. Complete variable domain (other parts from reference TRBV7-2 and TRBJ1-2): GAGVSQSPSNKVTEKGKDVELRCDPISGHTALYWYRQSLGQGLEFLIYFQGNSAPDKSGLPSDRFSAERTGGSVSTLTIQRTQQEDSAVYLCASTRRGLGDGYTFGSGTRLTVV.

The sample holds a few counts of this clonotype. The rearrangement links TRBV13 to TRBJ1-4; no reliable D call. CDR1 and CDR2 (germline): PRHDT, FYEKMQ (reference sequence). This CDR3 contains 12 residues. V was cut by 5 bases and J by 4 bases, with 5 bases left in between. CDR3 bases: TGTGCCAGCAGCCAGCGTAATGAAAAACTGTTTTTT. Its translation: CASSQRNEKLFF.

The V and J genes are TRBV6-2 or TRBV6-3 and TRBJ1-2, with D uncertain. V lost 5 bases and J lost 5, with 12 bases in between. Per the germline V gene, CDR1 is MNHEY and CDR2 is SVGEGT. The CDR3 runs to 13 residues. The CDR3, as DNA: TGTGCCAGCAGTAGGGCAGGAGAATATGGCTACACCTTC. Protein sequence: CASSRAGEYGYTF.

This clonotype was detected many times. The CDR3 region has the DNA TGTGCCAGCAGTTTCAGCCAGGGGAGCAATCAGCCCCAGCATTTT. The encoded protein is CASSFSQGSNQPQHF. The V and J genes are TRBV12-3 or TRBV12-4 and TRBJ1-5; perhaps TRBD1 as D (6 bases). This CDR3 region has 15 residues. The V end was cut by 3 bases, the J end by 1 base, with 10 bases between.

V and J are TRBV10-3 and TRBJ2-7, with 7 bases matching TRBD1. Germline CDR1 is ENHRY and CDR2 is SYGVKD. V shed 6 bases and J 2 bases; nucleotides not matched to a gene: 4. The CDR3 consists of 13 residues. CDR3 residues: CAISGQAAYEQYF. The DNA of the CDR3 is TGTGCCATCAGCGGACAGGCCGCCTACGAGCAGTACTTC.

The V gene is TRBV9, the J gene TRBJ2-6; 7 positions agree with TRBD1. Trimming removed 4 bases from V and 2 bases from J; junction bases left unmatched: 6. The germline gives CDR1 SGDLS, CDR2 YYNGEE. The CDR3 has 16 residues. The CDR3 is CASSPDRWAGANVLTF. Written as DNA, the CDR3 is TGTGCCAGCAGCCCGGACAGGTGGGCTGGGGCCAACGTCCTGACTTTC.

This clonotype was seen repeatedly, ten times or more. The V call is TRBV10-3, the J call TRBJ2-1, with a weak D call TRBD1 (7 bases). CDR3 length: 13 residues. Trimming stripped 10 bases from V and 8 bases from J, with 18 bases between. Germline V CDR1 and CDR2: ENHRY, SYGVKD. The DNA for the CDR3 is TGTGCCACCCTTTCCAGGGGGGACGATGAGCAGTTCTTC. This sequence encodes CATLSRGDDEQFF.

This clonotype was seen many times. The V and J genes are TRBV4-3 and TRBJ2-1; 9 bases are shared with TRBD2. This CDR3 comprises 15 residues. The ends lost 1 base at V and 8 bases at J; junction bases unmatched: 6. CDR1 and CDR2 (germline): LGHNA, YSLEER. The CDR3 region is CASSQVGGREDEQFF. Here the CDR3 DNA reads TGCGCCAGCAGCCAAGTAGGCGGGAGGGAGGATGAGCAGTTCTTC.

This clonotype was counted a few times. This chain links TRBV20-1 with TRBJ2-3; weak D call: TRBD2 (7 bases). Trimming took 2 bases from V and 4 from J, leaving 16 bases between them. CDR3 length: 15 residues. Germline assignment: CDR1 DFQATT and CDR2 SNEGSKA (reference sequence). The DNA of the CDR3 is TGCAGTGCTAGATGGGGGGGGGCAAGTTCAGATACGCAGTATTTT. Translating gives CSARWGGASSDTQYF.

In this sample, this clonotype turned up a few times. The J gene is TRBJ2-4, the V gene TRBV6-6; weak D call: TRBD2 (7 bases). The CDR3 runs to 14 residues. Germline V lookup: CDR1 MNHNY, CDR2 SVGAGI (reference sequence). V lost 8 bases and J 0 bases, leaving 11 bases between the germline ends. As DNA, the CDR3 is TGTGCCAGCGGGGGGGCCCTAGCCAAAAACATTCAGTACTTC. Its translation: CASGGALAKNIQYF.

This rearrangement joins TRBV5-1 to TRBJ2-1; possible D gene TRBD2, 5 bases. Matching the DNA end better, TRBJ2-7 makes the J call doubtful. Germline CDR1 is SGHRS and CDR2 is YFSETQ. CDR3 length equals 14 residues. In nucleotides, the CDR3 is TGCGCCACCAAAAAGGGAGTAAGCTACAATGAGCAGTACTTC. This translates into CATKKGVSYNEQYF.

In this sample, this clonotype turned up a few times. The chain uses TRBV6-6 and TRBJ2-7, with TRBD1 matching 7 bases. Per the germline V gene, CDR1 is MNHNY and CDR2 is SVGAGI (reference sequence). The CDR3 totals 16 residues. V lost 7 bases, J lost 2 bases, and 14 bases stayed unmatched. The CDR3 DNA sequence: TGTGCCAGCACCAGCAGGGAGACAGGGACACCCTACGAGCAGTACTTC. This gives the protein CASTSRETGTPYEQYF.

The chain carries TRBV20-1 and TRBJ2-1; 9 positions agree with TRBD2. The germline V gene encodes CDR1 DFQATT and CDR2 SNEGSKA (reference sequence). Trimming cost V 3 bases and J 0 bases; bases outside gene matches: 9. This CDR3 contains 17 residues. For the CDR3, the DNA is TGCAGTGCTAGCCGGGACCATAGCGGGAGCTCCTACAATGAGCAGTTCTTC. Translated: CSASRDHSGSSYNEQFF.

This clonotype was recorded a few times. Here the CDR3 reads CASSPGPSRDGYTF. CDR3 DNA sequence: TGTGCCAGCAGCCCGGGACCGTCAAGGGATGGCTACACCTTC. The rearrangement joins TRBV7-2 to TRBJ1-2; D is possibly TRBD1 (5 bases). Germline V gives CDR1 SGHTA, CDR2 FQGNSA. Trimming stripped 5 bases from V and 6 bases from J, with 16 bases between. The CDR3 consists of 14 residues.